The clone carrying this TCR beta chain was observed many times. The antigen is not known. With 10-nucleotide random UMIs included, cDNA was synthesized by 5'RACE. TCRdb analysed the 5' RACE reads with MiXCR anew, one entry per CDR3 protein. The sample consists of tens of thousands of distinct CDR3 sequences, approximately 7% of them appearing once. This sample was taken from a study of neurological immune-mediated disorders. Broader study findings: CDR3 amino acid sequences of expanded clones were not shared across subjects, a result suggesting private repertoires in all groups.

The specimen sequenced was CD4+ T cells from blood. This TCR derives from a man aged 45-65 years in good health.

The CDR3 nucleotides read TGTGCCAGCAGTGCTCGACAGGATAACACTGAAGCTTTCTTT. This codes for CASSARQDNTEAFF. The chain has TRBV6-1 and TRBJ1-1; weak D call: TRBD1 (6 bases). The CDR3 length is 14 residues. V lost 4 bases and J 2 bases, leaving 11 bases between the germline ends. CDR1 MNHNS and CDR2 SASEGT come from the germline V gene.